This TCR beta chain was sequenced during a study of immune heterogeneity within non-small cell lung tumors. Study-level findings and limits: Recurrence of identical dominant CDR3 beta clonotypes was observed across intrapatient tumor sites, concomitant with site-unique high-frequency clones. Higher local tumor mutational burden went with moderately higher local T-cell clonality, R about 0.36. High-frequency T-cell receptor beta clonotypes were largely distinct between individual patients.

On this clonotype itself: Antigen specificity is unknown.

Amplification of the TCR beta CDR3 was achieved through multiplex PCR with 32 V and 13 J primers. TCRdb re-called the multiplex PCR reads with MiXCR, one entry per CDR3 protein. Of roughly 13,000 distinct CDR3 sequences listed, less than 25% are singletons. Genomic DNA from bulk tumor acted as the template, and 600 ng was loaded per sample. Several far-apart biopsies were taken per primary tumor during surgery. Patients underwent curative surgery for non-small cell lung cancer (untreated and newly diagnosed). The donors were patients with newly diagnosed non-small cell lung cancer undergoing curative-intent surgery. V lost 1 base and J 3 bases, leaving 6 bases between the germline ends. This CDR3 comprises 12 residues. CDR1 is DFQATT, CDR2 SNEGSKA, per germline (reference sequence).

The genes are TRBV20-1 and TRBJ2-5; D call uncertain. Material for sequencing was lung tumor tissue. The TCR comes from a man between 60 and 75 years old with non-small cell lung cancer. The CDR3 nucleotides are TGCAGTGCTAGAGGTCTTGAAGAGACCCAGTACTTC. Protein: CSARGLEETQYF.